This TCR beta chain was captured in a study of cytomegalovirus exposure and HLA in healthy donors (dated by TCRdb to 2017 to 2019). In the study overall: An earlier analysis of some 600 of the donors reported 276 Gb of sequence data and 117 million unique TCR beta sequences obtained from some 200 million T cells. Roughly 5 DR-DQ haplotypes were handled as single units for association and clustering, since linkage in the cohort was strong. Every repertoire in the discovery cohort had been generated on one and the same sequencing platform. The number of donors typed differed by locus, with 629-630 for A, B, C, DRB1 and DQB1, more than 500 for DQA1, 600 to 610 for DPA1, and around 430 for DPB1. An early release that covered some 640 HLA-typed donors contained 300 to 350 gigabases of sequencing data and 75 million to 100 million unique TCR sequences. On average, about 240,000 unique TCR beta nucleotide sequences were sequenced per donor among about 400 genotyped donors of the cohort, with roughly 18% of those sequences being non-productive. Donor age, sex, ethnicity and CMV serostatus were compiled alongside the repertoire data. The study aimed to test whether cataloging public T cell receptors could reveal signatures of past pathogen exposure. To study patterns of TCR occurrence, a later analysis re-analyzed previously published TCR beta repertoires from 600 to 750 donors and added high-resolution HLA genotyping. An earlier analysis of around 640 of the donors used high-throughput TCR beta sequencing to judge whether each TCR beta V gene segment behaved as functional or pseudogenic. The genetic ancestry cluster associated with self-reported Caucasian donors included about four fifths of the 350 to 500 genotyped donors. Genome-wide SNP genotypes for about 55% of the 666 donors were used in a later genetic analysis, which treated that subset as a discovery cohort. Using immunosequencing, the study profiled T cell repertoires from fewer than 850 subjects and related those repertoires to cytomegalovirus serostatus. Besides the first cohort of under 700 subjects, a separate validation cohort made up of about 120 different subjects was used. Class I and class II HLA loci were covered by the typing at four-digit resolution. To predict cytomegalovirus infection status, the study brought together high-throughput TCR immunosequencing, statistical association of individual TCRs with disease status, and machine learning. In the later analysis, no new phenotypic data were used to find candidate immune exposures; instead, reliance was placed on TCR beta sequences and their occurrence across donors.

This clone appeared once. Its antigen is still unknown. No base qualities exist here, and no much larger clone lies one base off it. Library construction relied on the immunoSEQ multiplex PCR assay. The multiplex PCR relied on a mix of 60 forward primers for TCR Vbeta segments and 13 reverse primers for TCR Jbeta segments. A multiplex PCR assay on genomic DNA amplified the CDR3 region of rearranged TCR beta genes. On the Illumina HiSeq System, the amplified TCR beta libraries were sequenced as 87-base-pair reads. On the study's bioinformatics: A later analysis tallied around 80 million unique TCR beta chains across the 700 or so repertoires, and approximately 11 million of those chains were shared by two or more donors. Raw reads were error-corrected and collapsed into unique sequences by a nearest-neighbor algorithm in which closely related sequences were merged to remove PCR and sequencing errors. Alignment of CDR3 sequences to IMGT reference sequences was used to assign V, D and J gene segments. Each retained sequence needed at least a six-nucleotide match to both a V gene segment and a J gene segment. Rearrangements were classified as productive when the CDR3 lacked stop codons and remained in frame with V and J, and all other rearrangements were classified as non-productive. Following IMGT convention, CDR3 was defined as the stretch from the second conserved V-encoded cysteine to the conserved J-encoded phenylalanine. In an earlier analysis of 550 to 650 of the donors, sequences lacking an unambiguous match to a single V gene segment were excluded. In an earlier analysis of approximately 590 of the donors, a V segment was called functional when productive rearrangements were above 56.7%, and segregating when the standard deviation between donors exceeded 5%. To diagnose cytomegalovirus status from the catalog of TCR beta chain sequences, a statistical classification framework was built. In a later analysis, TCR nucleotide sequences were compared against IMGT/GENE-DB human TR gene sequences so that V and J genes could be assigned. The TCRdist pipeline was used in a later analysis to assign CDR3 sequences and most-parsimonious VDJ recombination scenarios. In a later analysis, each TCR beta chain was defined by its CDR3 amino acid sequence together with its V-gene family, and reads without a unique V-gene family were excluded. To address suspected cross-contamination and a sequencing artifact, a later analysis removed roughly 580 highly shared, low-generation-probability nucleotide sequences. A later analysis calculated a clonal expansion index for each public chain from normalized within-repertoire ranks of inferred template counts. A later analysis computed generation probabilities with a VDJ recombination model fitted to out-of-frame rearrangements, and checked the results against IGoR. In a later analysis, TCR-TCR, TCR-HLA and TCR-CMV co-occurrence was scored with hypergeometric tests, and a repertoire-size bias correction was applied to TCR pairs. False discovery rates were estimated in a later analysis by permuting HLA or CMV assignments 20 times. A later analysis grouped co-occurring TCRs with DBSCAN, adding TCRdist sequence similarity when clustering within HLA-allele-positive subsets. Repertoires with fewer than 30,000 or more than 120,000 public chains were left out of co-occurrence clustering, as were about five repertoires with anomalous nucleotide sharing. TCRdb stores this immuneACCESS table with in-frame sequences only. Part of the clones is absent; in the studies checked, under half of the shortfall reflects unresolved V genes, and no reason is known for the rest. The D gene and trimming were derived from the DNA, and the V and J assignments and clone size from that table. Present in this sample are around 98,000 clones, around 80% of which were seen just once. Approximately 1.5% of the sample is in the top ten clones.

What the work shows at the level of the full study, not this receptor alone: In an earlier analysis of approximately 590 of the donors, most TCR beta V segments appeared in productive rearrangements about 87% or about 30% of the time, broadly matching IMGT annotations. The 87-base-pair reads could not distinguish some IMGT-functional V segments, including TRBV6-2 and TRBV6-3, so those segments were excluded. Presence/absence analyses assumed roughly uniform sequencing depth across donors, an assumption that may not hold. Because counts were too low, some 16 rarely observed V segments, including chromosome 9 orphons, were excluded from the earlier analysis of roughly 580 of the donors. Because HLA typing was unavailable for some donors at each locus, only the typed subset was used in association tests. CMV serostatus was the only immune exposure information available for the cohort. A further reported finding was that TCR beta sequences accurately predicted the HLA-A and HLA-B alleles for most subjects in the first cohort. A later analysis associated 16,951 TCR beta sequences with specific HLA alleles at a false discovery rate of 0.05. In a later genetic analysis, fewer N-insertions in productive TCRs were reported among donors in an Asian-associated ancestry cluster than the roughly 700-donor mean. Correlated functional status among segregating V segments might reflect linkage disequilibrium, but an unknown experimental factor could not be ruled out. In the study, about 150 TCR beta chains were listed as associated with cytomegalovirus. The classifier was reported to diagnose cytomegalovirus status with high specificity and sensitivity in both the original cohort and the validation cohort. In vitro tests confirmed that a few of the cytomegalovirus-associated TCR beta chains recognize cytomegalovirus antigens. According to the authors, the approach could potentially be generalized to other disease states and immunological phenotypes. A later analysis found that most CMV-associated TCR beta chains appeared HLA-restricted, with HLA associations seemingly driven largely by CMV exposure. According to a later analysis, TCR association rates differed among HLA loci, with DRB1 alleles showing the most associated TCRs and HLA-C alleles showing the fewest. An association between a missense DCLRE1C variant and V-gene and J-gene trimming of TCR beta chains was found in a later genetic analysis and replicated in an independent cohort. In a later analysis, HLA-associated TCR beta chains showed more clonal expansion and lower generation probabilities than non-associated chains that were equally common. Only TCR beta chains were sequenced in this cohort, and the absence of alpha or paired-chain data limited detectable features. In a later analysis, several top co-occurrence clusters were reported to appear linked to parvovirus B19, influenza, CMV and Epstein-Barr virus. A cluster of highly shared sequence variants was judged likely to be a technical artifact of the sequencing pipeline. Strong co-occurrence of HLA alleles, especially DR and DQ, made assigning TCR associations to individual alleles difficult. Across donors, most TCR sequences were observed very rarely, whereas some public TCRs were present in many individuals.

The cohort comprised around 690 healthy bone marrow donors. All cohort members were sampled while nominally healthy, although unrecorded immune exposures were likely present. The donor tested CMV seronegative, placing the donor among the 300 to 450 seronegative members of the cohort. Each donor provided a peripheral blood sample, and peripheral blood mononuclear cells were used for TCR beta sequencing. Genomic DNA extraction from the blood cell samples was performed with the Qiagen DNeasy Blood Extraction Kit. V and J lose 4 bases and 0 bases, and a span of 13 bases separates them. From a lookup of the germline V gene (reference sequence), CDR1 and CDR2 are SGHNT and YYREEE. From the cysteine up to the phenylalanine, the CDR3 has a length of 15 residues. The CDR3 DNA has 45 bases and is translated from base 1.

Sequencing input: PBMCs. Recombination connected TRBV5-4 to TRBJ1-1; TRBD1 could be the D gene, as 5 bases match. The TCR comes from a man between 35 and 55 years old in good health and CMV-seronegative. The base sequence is TGTGCCAGCAGCCGTCGACAGTCCATGAACACTGAAGCTTTCTTT. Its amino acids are CASSRRQSMNTEAFF.